The next 28 T cell receptor beta chains were all read from a single sample in a study of blood T cell repertoires in COVID-19 (dated by TCRdb to 2020 to 2022). Libraries were built with the immunoSEQ multiplex PCR assay. TCRdb mirrors the immuneACCESS table, restricted to in-frame sequences. Some clones are absent from its copies; in checked studies, under half trace to an unresolved V gene, and the reason for the others is unknown. Recorded for this sample are fewer than 250,000 clones; around 83% of them occurred a single time. The ten largest clones add up to approximately 7.4% of the sample. The sequencing sample was made of peripheral blood. These receptors all stem from a woman in her forties or fifties with acute or convalescent COVID-19.

This clone turned up a few times. The chain couples TRBV18 to TRBJ2-1; D possibly corresponds to TRBD1 (5 bases). There are 14 residues in the CDR3. CDR1 KGHSH and CDR2 LQKENI come from the germline V gene. The V and J ends lost 2 bases and 7 bases respectively, with 12 bases between them. As DNA, the CDR3 is TGTGCCAGCTCACCAAGGGGTATTGAGAATGAGCAGTTCTTC. Translation gives CASSPRGIENEQFF.

This rearrangement joins TRBV11-3 to TRBJ2-3, with 10 bases matching TRBD2. CDR1 is SGHNT, CDR2 YENEEA, per germline. The CDR3 extends over 16 amino acids. The trim removed 5 bases at V and 5 bases at J, leaving 10 bases unmatched. The CDR3 nucleotides read TGTGCCAGCAGCATAGGTAGCGGGAGGTCAGGAGATACGCAGTATTTT. Amino acids: CASSIGSGRSGDTQYF.

The chain recombines TRBV5-6 with TRBJ1-6; 7 nucleotides align to TRBD1. Germline CDR1 and CDR2: SGHDT and YYEEEE. This CDR3 is 13 amino acids long. The J segment lost 7 bases and the V segment lost 4 bases, leaving 2 bases of the junction unmatched. CDR3: CASSRQGNSPLHF. The CDR3 bases are TGTGCCAGCAGCCGACAGGGAAATTCACCCCTCCACTTT.

The table lists this clone with a few counts. The J gene is TRBJ2-7, the V gene TRBV23-1; TRBD2 matches 10 bases. TRBV23-1 is classed as an ORF, of uncertain function. CDR3 length: 15 amino acids. V was pared by 1 base and J by 4 bases, with 4 bases of the junction left unmatched. CDR3 in DNA: TGCGCCAGCAGTCAATGGTTAGCGGGAGGATACGAGCAGTACTTC. Translated: CASSQWLAGGYEQYF.

This clone was counted once. J is TRBJ1-2 and V is TRBV12-3 or TRBV12-4; maybe TRBD1 (6 bases). The CDR3 has 13 residues. The V and J ends lost 7 bases and 2 bases respectively, with 11 bases between them. For the CDR3, the DNA is TGTGCCAGCACCCCTACAGGGAACTATGGCTACACCTTC. This sequence encodes CASTPTGNYGYTF.

The V call is TRBV5-6, the J call TRBJ2-2, with D tentatively TRBD2 (5 bases). CDR1 is SGHDT, CDR2 YYEEEE, per germline. V lost 4 bases, J lost 2 bases, and 12 bases lay in between. This CDR3 is 15 amino acids long. The CDR3 spells CASSRAGLNTGELFF. The CDR3 nucleotides read TGTGCCAGCAGCCGAGCAGGACTTAACACCGGGGAGCTGTTTTTT.

CDR3 nucleotides: TGTGCCAGTAGTATAAAGGCGGCCCGAAGCTCCTACAATGAGCAGTTCTTC. It specifies CASSIKAARSSYNEQFF. V gene TRBV19 combines with J gene TRBJ2-1, with D unclear. The V gene lost 2 bases and the J gene lost 0 bases, with 14 bases spanning the gap. The germline CDR1 and CDR2 sequences are LNHDA and SQIVND (reference sequence). The CDR3 contains 17 residues.

The chain links TRBV24-1 to TRBJ2-2; 9 bases are shared with TRBD1. In germline, CDR1 is KGHDR, CDR2 SFDVKD. The V gene end was trimmed by 3 bases and the J gene end by 2 bases; junction bases not matched to a gene: 9. The CDR3 is 18 amino acids. The CDR3 sequence: CATSDAGTGITNTGELFF. The CDR3 nucleotides are TGTGCCACCAGTGATGCCGGGACAGGGATCACTAACACCGGGGAGCTGTTTTTT.

This clone was counted between two and nine times. CDR3 coding DNA: TGTGCCAGCAGCTCCACTAGCGGGCTCCCCCATGAGCAGTTCTTC. It codes for CASSSTSGLPHEQFF. The V call is TRBV7-8, the J call TRBJ2-1; 9 bases match TRBD2. This CDR3 has 15 residues. Germline V gene lookup returns CDR1 SGHVS and CDR2 FQNEAQ. V lost 4 bases and J lost 8; bases outside the gene matches: 9.

The chain uses TRBV29-1 and TRBJ2-5, with 10 nucleotides matching TRBD1. V trimming: 7 bases; J trimming: 5 bases; junction bases outside the gene matches: 7. The CDR3 spans 13 residues. Germline lookup yields CDR1 SQVTM and CDR2 ANQGSEA. In nucleotides, the CDR3 is TGCAGCGCTGAGACAGGGGGCCGGGAGACCCAGTACTTC. Translation gives CSAETGGRETQYF. Full variable domain (remainder filled in from reference TRBV29-1 and TRBJ2-5): SAVISQKPSRDICQRGTSLTIQCQVDSQVTMMFWYRQQPGQSLTLIATANQGSEATYESGFVIDKFPISRPNLTFSTLTVSNMSPEDSSIYLCSAETGGRETQYFGPGTRLLVL.

CDR3 region: CASRVGRNTEAFF. CDR3 DNA: TGTGCCAGCAGGGTGGGGAGGAACACTGAAGCTTTCTTT. This sequence joins TRBV6-5 and TRBJ1-1; D is unclear. The V end was cut by 6 bases, the J end by 1 base, with 9 bases between. This CDR3 comprises 13 residues. The germline CDR1 and CDR2 sequences are MNHEY and SVGAGI.

This clone was counted only a few times. This chain joins TRBV7-2 and TRBJ1-2; D may be TRBD1 (6 bases). Between the trimmed V and J ends, which lost 5 bases and 0 bases, there was a span of 13 bases. CDR3 length: 15 amino acids. Germline values: CDR1 SGHTA, CDR2 FQGNSA. In DNA, the CDR3 is TGTGCCAGCAGCACATCAGGGGCGGCTAACTATGGCTACACCTTC. It yields the protein CASSTSGAANYGYTF.

This chain joins TRBV10-1 and TRBJ2-3; 7 bases line up with TRBD2. CDR3 length: 15 amino acids. J was trimmed by 0 bases and V by 3 bases; bases with no gene match: 3. Germline V gene sequence: CDR1 WNHNN, CDR2 SYGVQD (reference sequence). The chain's CDR3 is CASSETSASTDTQYF. The DNA of the CDR3 is TGCGCCAGCAGTGAAACTAGCGCGAGCACAGATACGCAGTATTTT.

The chain is built from TRBV7-2 and TRBJ2-1, with D unresolved. Germline V gene lookup returns CDR1 SGHTA and CDR2 FQGNSA. Between the trimmed V and J ends, which lost 1 base and 7 bases, there was a span of 5 bases. The CDR3 has 12 residues. The CDR3 loop reads CASSLVRNEQFF. The CDR3 nucleotides are TGTGCCAGCAGCTTAGTGAGAAATGAGCAGTTCTTC.

V is TRBV10-3 and J is TRBJ2-1, with 11 bases identical to TRBD2. The V gene's germline CDR1 is ENHRY and CDR2 SYGVKD. The trim removed 3 bases at V and 10 bases at J, leaving 17 bases unmatched. CDR3 length: 18 amino acids. The CDR3 nucleotides read TGTGCCATCAGTGATCGACTAGCGGGACCAGCCCGGGGGGGGGAGCAGTTCTTC. It yields the protein CAISDRLAGPARGGEQFF.

This chain joins TRBV12-3 or TRBV12-4 and TRBJ2-1, with a weak D call TRBD2 (5 bases). The CDR3 consists of 13 residues. Trimming pared 5 bases from V and 10 bases from J, leaving 15 bases between. DNA for the CDR3: TGTGCCAGCAGTCCTACCCAGGCGGGCGAGCAGTTCTTC. This translates into CASSPTQAGEQFF.

The V gene is TRBV7-8, the J gene TRBJ2-2; 12 bases line up with TRBD2. V lost 7 bases and J lost 0; bases outside the gene matches: 6. The CDR3 spans 17 residues. Germline lookup yields CDR1 SGHVS and CDR2 FQNEAQ. The CDR3 here is CASKMTSGRPNTGELFF. The CDR3 DNA sequence: TGTGCCAGCAAAATGACTAGCGGGAGACCGAACACCGGGGAGCTGTTTTTT.

The CDR3 nucleotides read TGTGCCAGCAGTGTCCAGCGGAACTATGGCTACACCTTC. This encodes CASSVQRNYGYTF. This chain links TRBV27 with TRBJ1-2, with D hard to call. Between the trimmed V and J ends, which lost 5 bases and 2 bases, there was a span of 9 bases. CDR3 length equals 13 residues. Germline V gene lookup returns CDR1 MNHEY and CDR2 SMNVEV (reference sequence).

The gene calls are TRBV28 and TRBJ2-1, with TRBD1 identical over 7 bases. The germline CDR1 and CDR2 sequences are MDHEN and SYDVKM. Trimming at V came to 4 bases and at J to 12 bases, leaving 15 bases not matched to a gene. The CDR3 length is 15 residues. CDR3 bases: TGTGCCAGCAGTTCACAAGGGGGCCCAAAGGTTCTGCAGTTCTTC. It codes for CASSSQGGPKVLQFF.

J is TRBJ2-5 and V is TRBV20-1; D might be TRBD1 (6 bases). V was clipped by 3 bases and J by 9 bases, with 26 bases between them. Looked up from germline, CDR1 is DFQATT and CDR2 is SNEGSKA (reference sequence). The CDR3 covers 16 residues. The CDR3 DNA reads TGCAGTGCTAGTGCGCAGACAGGTCTTACCAGAGGGTCCCAGTACTTC. It specifies CSASAQTGLTRGSQYF.

The chain combines TRBV24-1 with TRBJ2-7, with a tentative D call TRBD2 (5 bases). The CDR3 spans 15 residues. Germline lookup yields CDR1 KGHDR and CDR2 SFDVKD. Between the trimmed V and J ends, which lost 3 bases and 1 base, there was a span of 12 bases. CDR3 amino acids: CATSDPLAGSYEQYF. In DNA, the CDR3 is TGTGCCACCAGTGATCCCCTAGCAGGTTCCTACGAGCAGTACTTC.

CDR3 sequence reads: CSVPSPNEQFF. CDR3 DNA sequence: TGCAGCGTTCCTAGTCCCAATGAGCAGTTCTTC. This chain connects TRBV29-1 to TRBJ2-1; D gene uncertain. Germline-derived CDR1 and CDR2 are SQVTM and ANQGSEA. The CDR3 is 11 residues long. The V gene lost 5 bases and the J gene lost 6 bases, with 8 bases spanning the gap.

The gene calls are TRBV6-5 and TRBJ2-7; TRBD2 matches 7 bases. The germline gives CDR1 MNHEY, CDR2 SVGAGI. Trimming took 4 bases from V and 0 from J; bases not matched to a gene: 9. The CDR3 length is 16 residues. The CDR3 nucleotides read TGTGCCAGCAGTTCCCCATCTAGCGGAAGCTCCTACGAGCAGTACTTC. This translates into CASSSPSSGSSYEQYF.

The genes are TRBV3-1 (or the pseudogene TRBV3-2) and TRBJ2-3, with D tentatively TRBD2 (6 bases). Trimming took 3 bases from V and 4 from J, leaving 14 bases between them. From germline, CDR1 is LGHDT and CDR2 YNNKEL (reference sequence). The CDR3 loop spans 15 amino acids. CDR3 bases: TGTGCCAGCAGCCACTTAGCGGAGATAGCAGATACGCAGTATTTT. Residues: CASSHLAEIADTQYF.

The chain carries TRBV30 and TRBJ2-5, with TRBD1 matching 7 bases. With 3 bases clipped from V and 4 bases from J, the junction kept 2 bases outside the gene matches. CDR1 is GTSNPN and CDR2 is SVGIG in the germline V gene (reference sequence). This CDR3 is 12 amino acids long. As DNA, the CDR3 is TGTGCCTGGAGCTCAGGGGGAGAGACCCAGTACTTC. This gives the protein CAWSSGGETQYF.

The chain employs TRBV5-1 and TRBJ2-5; 8 bases agree with TRBD1. V was clipped by 1 base and J by 5 bases; unmatched bases: 10. The CDR3 length is 16 residues. Per the germline V gene, CDR1 is SGHRS and CDR2 is YFSETQ. Here the CDR3 reads CASSLSSGAGGETQYF. The DNA of the CDR3 is TGCGCCAGCAGCTTGTCATCGGGGGCAGGGGGCGAGACCCAGTACTTC.

The CDR3 coding sequence is TGTGCCAGCTCACCCTATCTTGCGGGGGCCTACAATGAGCAGTTCTTC. Translating it yields CASSPYLAGAYNEQFF. The rearrangement joins TRBV18 to TRBJ2-1, with 7 nucleotides matching TRBD2. Germline trimming cut 3 bases from V and 2 bases from J; bases unmatched to any gene: 7. Germline V CDR1 and CDR2: KGHSH, LQKENI. The CDR3 contains 16 residues.

The chain links TRBV28 to TRBJ1-5, with 11 bases identical to TRBD1. The CDR3 sequence is 15 residues long. V dropped 7 bases and J dropped 4; count of bases not matched to a gene: 6. Germline V gives CDR1 MDHEN, CDR2 SYDVKM. Here the CDR3 reads CASTPRDRGNQPQHF. DNA for the CDR3: TGTGCCAGCACCCCCCGGGACAGGGGGAATCAGCCCCAGCATTTT.